This TCR beta chain was sequenced during a study of cytomegalovirus exposure and HLA in healthy donors. For the study at large: There were 117 million unique TCR beta sequences, drawn from approximately 180 million T cells, in an earlier analysis.

Concerning this clone itself: Antigen: not known.

The PCR contained 60 Vbeta and 13 Jbeta primers. The method was immunoSEQ multiplex PCR; TCRdb's version includes in-frame clones alone and lacks a portion of them. The data contain some 140,000 clones, 60% to 80% of them seen just once; the ten biggest clones take up approximately 2%. Findings and caveats of the study: It was likely that a cluster of highly shared sequence variants was a sequencing artifact.

V lost 2 bases, J lost 0 bases, and 5 bases lay in between. The CDR3 is 14 amino acids. Per germline, CDR1 LNHNV and CDR2 YYDKDF (reference sequence). The sequenced sample was PBMCs. This chain uses TRBV15 with TRBJ1-5, with D hard to call. The sequence came from a man aged 30 to 39 in good health and CMV-seronegative. CDR3 bases: TGTGCCACCAGCAGAAGCGGTAGCAATCAGCCCCAGCATTTT. It codes for CATSRSGSNQPQHF.